This T cell receptor (beta chain) comes out of a study of blood T cell repertoires in COVID-19. Study members were between about 18 and 100 years old and lived in approximately 25 US regions. Cohort assignment relied on participant-reported clinical history. The CDR3 contains 15 residues. Germline-derived CDR1 and CDR2 are MNHNS and SASEGT. The germline V and J ends were trimmed by 1 base and 9 bases, with 13 bases remaining between them. Assay used: immunoSEQ multiplex PCR; TCRdb lists only in-frame clones, some missing. This sample has more than 300,000 clones; more than 75% occur once, and the top ten carry 1.2%.

This TCR was sampled from a young woman who had recovered from COVID-19. Sequencing used PBMCs or T cells enriched from blood (not recorded which). This chain connects TRBV6-1 to TRBJ1-6; a possible D gene is TRBD1 (5 bases). CDR3 DNA: TGTGCCAGCAGTGAAGTTCAGGGAACGGCTTCACCCCTCCACTTT. Amino acids: CASSEVQGTASPLHF.